What follows are 10 T cell receptor beta chains derived from one specimen sequenced in a study of CD8+ T cells in alopecia areata (dated 2018 in TCRdb). Libraries were prepared through the immunoSEQ multiplex PCR assay. RNA was extracted from all samples and reverse transcribed into cDNA, which served as template for TCR sequencing. Imported from immuneACCESS, the table was reduced by TCRdb to in-frame sequences with V and J called. These copies leave out some clones; in studies compared against another copy, an unresolved V gene accounts for under half, and the cause of the remainder is not known. In this sample the table shows about 200,000 clones, under 40% of which occur a single time. Roughly 0.45% of the sample lies in the top ten. Interpreted using the paper, the treatment or condition label stands for: oral pan-JAK inhibitor, 5-10 mg twice daily. Sequences were derived from CD4+ T cells sorted from blood, sampled around week 31, from a patient treated with tofacitinib. Receptors were obtained from a human donor with alopecia areata.

The chain recombines TRBV7-3 with TRBJ2-1; D remains unclear. Between the trimmed V and J ends, which lost 2 bases and 4 bases, there was a span of 15 bases. Germline CDR1 SGHTA, CDR2 FQGTGA. The CDR3 totals 16 residues. CDR3 DNA sequence: TGTGCCAGCAGCTTAGGTTCGGACGCATTATACAATGAGCAGTTCTTC. Residues: CASSLGSDALYNEQFF.

This clone was counted only a few times. The J gene is TRBJ1-2, the V gene TRBV29-1; tentative D call: TRBD1 (5 bases). V was cut by 5 bases and J by 2 bases, with 12 bases left in between. CDR3 length: 13 residues. The germline gives CDR1 SQVTM, CDR2 ANQGSEA. The CDR3 loop is CSVYTRQNYGYTF. As DNA, the CDR3 is TGCAGCGTTTACACCCGACAGAACTATGGCTACACCTTC.

The CDR3 DNA follows: TGTGCCAGCAGTTACGGGGATAGCAATCAGCCCCAGCATTTT. It specifies CASSYGDSNQPQHF. J is TRBJ1-5 and V is TRBV6-6, with unresolved D. This CDR3 region has 14 residues. CDR1 and CDR2 from the germline V gene are MNHNY and SVGAGI (reference sequence). The V end was cut by 2 bases, the J end by 0 bases, with 5 bases between.

The chain is built from TRBV19 and TRBJ2-7, with D unclear. This CDR3 is 15 amino acids long. Trimming removed 0 bases from V and 6 bases from J, with 15 bases in between. Germline CDR1 LNHDA, CDR2 SQIVND (reference sequence). The CDR3 loop reads CASSIDHGPTSEQYF. The CDR3 DNA sequence: TGTGCCAGTAGTATAGATCATGGACCGACCAGCGAGCAGTACTTC.

Notes on this clone: Other DNA sequences from this sample encode an identical CDR3 as well. The chain uses TRBV30 and TRBJ2-3; D is undetermined. The germline CDR1 and CDR2 sequences are GTSNPN and SVGIG (reference sequence). The CDR3 runs to 12 residues. The ends were cut back, 3 bases at V and 1 base at J, with 5 bases in the middle. The CDR3 DNA follows: TGTGCCTGGAGCCGAGGCACAGATACGCAGTATTTT. Its protein product is CAWSRGTDTQYF.

This clone came up many times. The same CDR3 can be traced to other DNA sequences in this sample. This sequence joins TRBV6-5 and TRBJ1-5; 7 bases are a match to TRBD1. The CDR3 consists of 14 residues. Germline CDR1 and CDR2: MNHEY and SVGAGI. V shed 5 bases and J 0 bases; nucleotides not matched to a gene: 1. The CDR3 DNA is TGTGCCAGCAGTCGGACAGGTAGCAATCAGCCCCAGCATTTT. It encodes CASSRTGSNQPQHF.

The chain carries TRBV4-1 and TRBJ1-2; D is ambiguous. V was clipped by 2 bases and J by 4 bases, with 14 bases between them. There are 15 residues in the CDR3. Germline V lookup: CDR1 MGHRA, CDR2 YSYEKL. The CDR3 spells CASSQPSEGSYGYTF. The DNA of the CDR3 is TGCGCCAGCAGCCAACCGTCGGAGGGTTCCTATGGCTACACCTTC.

This clone occurred a few times. The CDR3: CASRPWGRVDEQYF. CDR3 coding DNA: TGTGCCAGCAGACCCTGGGGCAGGGTCGACGAGCAGTACTTC. V is TRBV27 and J is TRBJ2-7, with D possibly matching TRBD1 (5 bases). The V end lost 6 bases, the J end lost 5 bases, and 17 bases lay between the germline ends. This CDR3 has 14 amino acids. The germline V gene encodes CDR1 MNHEY and CDR2 SMNVEV (reference sequence).

V and J are TRBV5-1 and TRBJ2-2; 10 nucleotides match TRBD1. V shed 4 bases and J 6 bases; nucleotides not matched to a gene: 0. The CDR3 runs 13 residues. CDR1 and CDR2 (germline): SGHRS, YFSETQ. The CDR3 DNA reads as TGCGCCAGCAGCGGACAGGGGGCCGGGGAGCTGTTTTTT. Encoded protein: CASSGQGAGELFF.

This sequence joins TRBV19 and TRBJ1-1; D uncertain. The V gene lost 7 bases and the J gene lost 4 bases, with 13 bases spanning the gap. The CDR3 spans 13 residues. Germline CDR1 reads LNHDA; CDR2 reads SQIVND (reference sequence). The CDR3 sequence: CASTLNAITEAFF. The CDR3 DNA follows: TGTGCCAGTACATTGAATGCGATCACTGAAGCTTTCTTT.